This T cell receptor beta chain was recovered during a study of blood T cell repertoires in COVID-19. The data were produced by immunoSEQ multiplex PCR, yet TCRdb's version contains in-frame clones alone and is incomplete. The sample has some 100,000 clones, approximately 88% seen once. Losses at the gene ends were 5 bases for V and 0 bases for J; bases not matched to a gene: 9. CDR1 is SGHNT, CDR2 YENEEA, per germline. The length of the CDR3 is 16 residues. The clonotype was recovered from a woman aged 55-69 years with acute or convalescent COVID-19. The sequenced sample was peripheral blood. This rearrangement joins TRBV11-3 to TRBJ1-2; 7 nucleotides match TRBD1. Here the CDR3 reads CASSTRGTVSNYGYTF. CDR3 sequence (DNA): TGTGCCAGCAGCACCCGAGGGACAGTCTCTAACTATGGCTACACCTTC.